This T cell receptor (beta chain) was recovered during a study of regulatory T cells in long-lasting Graves disease. Germline loops: CDR1 KGHSH, CDR2 LQKENI. V shed 5 bases and J 6 bases; nucleotides not matched to a gene: 8. This CDR3 has 14 residues. Building of the TCR beta libraries involved iRepertoire HTBI primers and Arm-PCR of CDR3 regions. TCRdb fed the multiplex PCR reads into MiXCR, producing one record per CDR3 protein. The data hold roughly 450,000 distinct CDR3 sequences, with 23% observed a single time. Regarding time point: persistent/refractory GD, antithyroid drugs over 5 years with positive TRAb. With RNA extracted from PBMCs as input, the TCR library was made.

The chain employs TRBV18 and TRBJ1-1; 8 bases fit TRBD1. The material was peripheral blood mononuclear cells (PBMCs), obtained when the disease was refractory, from a patient treated with antithyroid drugs. The receptor comes from a female donor with Graves disease. The CDR3 sequence: CASSRQGSDAEAFF. The CDR3 nucleotides read TGTGCCAGCTCAAGACAGGGGAGTGATGCTGAAGCTTTCTTT.